The rows below give T cell receptor beta chains drawn from one sample of a study of Graves' ophthalmopathy and Graves' hyperthyroidism. TCRdb redid the calling of the multiplex PCR reads with MiXCR, one entry per CDR3 protein. The sample comprises 740,000 or so distinct CDR3 sequences, 35% to 50% of which are singletons, and 44% rests with the top ten. The sequenced sample was peripheral blood. The receptors derive from an adult man with Graves' ophthalmopathy. Both conserved end residues are part of each CDR3. A D gene is named only where the DNA matches it firmly. Rows may omit the clone size; those that give it use once, few, many or a size class.

J gene	V gene	CDR3 length	D gene	clone size	CDR3 protein	CDR3 DNA
TRBJ2-7	TRBV10-3	12	.	.	CAISVEGGEQYF	TGTGCCATCAGTGTTGAGGGTGGCGAGCAGTACTTC
TRBJ2-7	TRBV5-4	14	.	few	CASSLERQAYEQYF	TGTGCCAGCAGCTTAGAGAGGCAGGCCTACGAGCAGTACTTC
TRBJ1-2	TRBV7-9	17	.	.	CAGSLWGREASNYGYTF	TGTGCCGGCAGCTTATGGGGCAGGGAGGCCTCGAACTATGGCTACACCTTC
TRBJ1-5	TRBV7-2	16	.	.	CASSLAGPAPNQPQHF	TGTGCCAGCAGCTTAGCTGGACCAGCCCCCAATCAGCCCCAGCATTTT
TRBJ2-7	TRBV5-6	13	.	.	CASTPWGAEEQYF	TGTGCCAGCACCCCTTGGGGGGCGGAGGAGCAGTACTTC
TRBJ1-2	TRBV27	13	TRBD1	few	CASSARDRAGYTF	TGTGCCAGCAGTGCCCGGGACAGGGCTGGCTACACCTTC
TRBJ1-2	TRBV6-5	14	.	.	CASSYSRAVYGYTF	TGTGCCAGCAGTTACTCGAGGGCAGTCTATGGCTACACCTTC
TRBJ2-7	TRBV19	14	TRBD2	.	CASSIGLASLEQYF	TGTGCCAGTAGTATTGGACTAGCGTCCCTCGAGCAGTACTTC
TRBJ2-5	TRBV6-5	15	.	few	CASSYGLRAEETQYF	TGTGCCAGCAGTTACGGCCTACGAGCTGAAGAGACCCAGTACTTC
TRBJ1-6	TRBV2	17	TRBD1	.	CASSMTPGQGKNSPLHF	TGTGCCAGCAGCATGACCCCGGGACAGGGGAAGAATTCACCCCTCCACTTT
TRBJ1-5	TRBV29-1	13	TRBD1	.	CSLQGQGPQPQHF	TGCAGCTTACAAGGACAGGGACCTCAGCCCCAGCATTTT
TRBJ2-6	TRBV5-1	18	.	.	CASSLVSQISSGANVLTF	TGCGCCAGCAGCTTGGTATCGCAGATCAGCTCTGGGGCCAACGTCCTGACTTTC
TRBJ1-4	TRBV5-5	15	TRBD1	many	CASSLAQGVVEKLFF	TGTGCCAGCAGCTTGGCACAGGGGGTCGTCGAAAAACTGTTTTTT
TRBJ1-1	TRBV10-3	16	.	.	CASSYVYAVRNTEAFF	TGTGCCAGCAGTTACGTCTACGCGGTCAGGAACACTGAAGCTTTCTTT